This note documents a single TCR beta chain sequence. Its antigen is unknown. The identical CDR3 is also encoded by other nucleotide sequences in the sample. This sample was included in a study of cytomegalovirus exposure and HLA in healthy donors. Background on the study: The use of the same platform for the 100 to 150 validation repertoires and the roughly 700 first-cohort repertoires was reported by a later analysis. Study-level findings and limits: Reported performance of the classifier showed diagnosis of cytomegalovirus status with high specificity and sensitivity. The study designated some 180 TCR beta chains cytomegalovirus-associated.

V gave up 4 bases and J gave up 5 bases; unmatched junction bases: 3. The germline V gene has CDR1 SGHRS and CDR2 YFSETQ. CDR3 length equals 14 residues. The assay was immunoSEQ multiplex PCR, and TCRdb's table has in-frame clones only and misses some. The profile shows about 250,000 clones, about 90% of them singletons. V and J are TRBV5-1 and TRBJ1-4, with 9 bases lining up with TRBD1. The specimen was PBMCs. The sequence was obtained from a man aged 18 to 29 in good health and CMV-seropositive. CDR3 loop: CASSLGQGNEKLFF. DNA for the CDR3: TGCGCCAGCAGCCTGGGACAGGGAAATGAAAAACTGTTTTTT.